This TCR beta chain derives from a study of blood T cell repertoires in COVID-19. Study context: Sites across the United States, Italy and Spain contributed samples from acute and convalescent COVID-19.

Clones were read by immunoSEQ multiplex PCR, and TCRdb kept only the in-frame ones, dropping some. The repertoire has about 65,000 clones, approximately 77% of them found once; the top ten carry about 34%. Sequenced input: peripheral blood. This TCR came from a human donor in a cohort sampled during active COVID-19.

The CDR3 spells CSASTAGVETQYF. The CDR3 region has the DNA TGCAGTGCTAGTACAGCGGGAGTAGAGACCCAGTACTTC. The V gene is TRBV20-1, the J gene TRBJ2-5, with 8 bases identical to TRBD2. The CDR3 contains 13 residues. Germline CDR1 DFQATT, CDR2 SNEGSKA (reference sequence). With 3 bases clipped from V and 4 bases from J, the junction kept 4 bases outside the gene matches.